Below are 24 T cell receptor beta chains sequenced from a single sample in a study of cytomegalovirus exposure and HLA in healthy donors. The PCR contained 60 Vbeta and 13 Jbeta primers. The table came from immunoSEQ multiplex PCR; TCRdb's copy has only in-frame clones and leaves some out. In the table there are under 150,000 clones, 70% to 85% of which are singletons. The specimen sequenced was PBMCs. The receptors stem from a male donor in good health and CMV-seronegative.

This clone has a single count. The genes are TRBV6-5 and TRBJ2-5; 8 bases fit TRBD2. The assigned J gene may be wrong: the sequence end matches TRBJ2-7 better. CDR1 and CDR2 from the germline V gene are MNHEY and SVGAGI. The CDR3 has 14 residues. The CDR3 nucleotides are TGTGCCAGCAGTTACTCGGGACTAGACTACGAGCAGTACTTC. Its translation is CASSYSGLDYEQYF.

This chain uses TRBV4-2 with TRBJ1-4; TRBD1 aligns across 7 bases. The CDR3 runs to 16 residues. Trimming at V came to 0 bases and at J to 5 bases, leaving 6 bases not matched to a gene. The germline V gene encodes CDR1 LGHNA and CDR2 YNFKEQ. The CDR3 region has the DNA TGTGCCAGCAGCCAAGATCTGGGACAGATAAATGAAAAACTGTTTTTT. This translates into CASSQDLGQINEKLFF.

This sequence joins TRBV6-1 and TRBJ2-1; 8 nucleotides agree with TRBD1. This CDR3 region has 14 residues. Germline V lookup: CDR1 MNHNS, CDR2 SASEGT. After removal of 7 bases from V and 6 bases from J, the junction contained 8 bases not matched to a gene. In nucleotides, the CDR3 is TGTGCCAGCACCCTCGGGACAGGTCGCAATGAGCAGTTCTTC. The encoded protein is CASTLGTGRNEQFF.

The V and J genes are TRBV19 and TRBJ2-7, with a tentative D call TRBD2 (7 bases). The CDR3 is made up of 15 amino acids. Trimming left V 7 bases short and J 0 bases short, with 16 bases between. CDR1 and CDR2 from the germline V gene are LNHDA and SQIVND (reference sequence). The CDR3 region is CASKKGGAGSYEQYF. For the CDR3, the DNA is TGTGCCAGTAAAAAGGGGGGGGCAGGCTCCTACGAGCAGTACTTC.

This clone was observed a handful of times. The chain has TRBV2 and TRBJ2-6; TRBD1 matches at 10 bases. CDR1 is SNHLY and CDR2 is FYNNEI in the germline V gene. The CDR3 loop spans 18 amino acids. Trimming cost V 4 bases and J 2 bases; bases outside gene matches: 8. The CDR3 protein is CASSALGQGGPGANVLTF. CDR3 sequence (DNA): TGTGCCAGCAGTGCGTTAGGACAGGGGGGGCCTGGGGCCAACGTCCTGACTTTC.

This clone has a single count. The V gene is TRBV19, the J gene TRBJ2-6; D perhaps matches TRBD1 (6 bases). The CDR3 covers 17 residues. Germline CDR1 LNHDA, CDR2 SQIVND (reference sequence). V shed 4 bases and J shed 0 bases, with 13 bases lying between them. The CDR3 protein is CASSTGVITSGANVLTF. In DNA, the CDR3 is TGTGCCAGTAGTACAGGGGTGATTACCTCTGGGGCCAACGTCCTGACTTTC. Full variable domain (missing parts from reference TRBV19 and TRBJ2-6): DGGITQSPKYLFRKEGQNVTLSCEQNLNHDAMYWYRQDPGQGLRLIYYSQIVNDFQKGDIAEGYSVSREKKESFPLTVTSAQKNPTAFYLCASSTGVITSGANVLTFGAGSRLTVL.

The genes are TRBV19 and TRBJ1-2; tentative D call: TRBD1 (5 bases). V lost 7 bases, J lost 1 base, and 16 bases lay in between. Germline CDR1 LNHDA, CDR2 SQIVND (reference sequence). This CDR3 region has 15 residues. The CDR3 DNA reads as TGTGCCAGTACTTCGAGCGGGGGGAATAACTATGGCTACACCTTC. Residues: CASTSSGGNNYGYTF.

V and J are TRBV27 and TRBJ2-2; 12 positions match TRBD2. The junction had 5 bases not matched to a gene; V was cut back by 7 bases and J by 5 bases. CDR3 length equals 15 residues. The germline gives CDR1 MNHEY, CDR2 SMNVEV (reference sequence). The CDR3 spells CASTIGLAGTGELFF. The CDR3 region has the DNA TGTGCCAGCACCATAGGACTAGCGGGAACCGGGGAGCTGTTTTTT.

V gene TRBV9 combines with J gene TRBJ1-5; D is undetermined. This CDR3 region has 15 residues. V shed 2 bases and J shed 3 bases, with 12 bases lying between them. Germline-derived CDR1 and CDR2 are SGDLS and YYNGEE. As DNA, the CDR3 is TGTGCCAGCAGCGTGGGGTCGGGGTTCAATCAGCCCCAGCATTTT. This translates into CASSVGSGFNQPQHF.

The genes are TRBV27 and TRBJ2-7; 11 bases map to TRBD2. This CDR3 has 15 residues. The germline V gene encodes CDR1 MNHEY and CDR2 SMNVEV (reference sequence). The junction had 3 bases not matched to a gene; V was cut back by 1 base and J by 4 bases. CDR3 in DNA: TGTGCCAGCAGTTTATATGCTAGCGGGGGGTACGAGCAGTACTTC. Its protein is CASSLYASGGYEQYF.

This clone appeared a few times. The V and J genes are TRBV6-1 and TRBJ2-3; D might be TRBD1 (6 bases). Trimming took 2 bases from V and 5 from J, leaving 14 bases between them. The CDR3 sequence is 15 residues long. The germline V gene has CDR1 MNHNS and CDR2 SASEGT. The CDR3 DNA is TGTGCCAGCAGTGAAATTGGGGGCCGGGGAGATACGCAGTATTTT. Protein sequence: CASSEIGGRGDTQYF.

The rearrangement links TRBV7-8 to TRBJ2-7; 7 bases map to TRBD2. The trim removed 5 bases at V and 2 bases at J, leaving 6 bases unmatched. Germline V gene sequence: CDR1 SGHVS, CDR2 FQNEAQ. The CDR3 totals 14 residues. The CDR3 is CASSITGTTYEQYF. The CDR3 DNA sequence: TGTGCCAGCAGCATTACCGGGACTACCTACGAGCAGTACTTC.

This clone appeared a few times. V and J are TRBV30 and TRBJ1-2; D uncertain. CDR3 length equals 11 residues. The germline gives CDR1 GTSNPN, CDR2 SVGIG (reference sequence). V was trimmed by 1 base and J by 6 bases, leaving 6 bases between them. This CDR3 reads CAWSGEDGYTF. The CDR3 DNA reads TGTGCCTGGAGTGGTGAGGATGGCTACACCTTC.

The V gene is TRBV20-1, the J gene TRBJ2-7; D not resolved. V was clipped by 3 bases and J by 4 bases, with 7 bases between them. CDR3 size: 11 residues. The germline gives CDR1 DFQATT, CDR2 SNEGSKA (reference sequence). CDR3: CSASSGYEQYF. CDR3 nucleotide sequence: TGCAGTGCTAGTTCCGGGTACGAGCAGTACTTC.

The V and J genes are TRBV28 and TRBJ1-4; 8 positions agree with TRBD1. Trimming cost V 10 bases and J 5 bases; bases outside gene matches: 9. Per germline, CDR1 MDHEN and CDR2 SYDVKM. The CDR3 totals 14 residues. DNA for the CDR3: TGTGCCACTCTAGCCGGGACAGGAAATGAAAAACTGTTTTTT. Translation: CATLAGTGNEKLFF. Supplemented by reference TRBV28 and TRBJ1-4, the full variable domain reads DVKVTQSSRYLVKRTGEKVFLECVQDMDHENMFWYRQDPGLGLRLIYFSYDVKMKEKGDIPEGYSVSREKKERFSLILESASTNQTSMYLCATLAGTGNEKLFFGSGTQLSVL.

The rearrangement joins TRBV29-1 to TRBJ2-2; TRBD1 agrees at 7 bases. The CDR3 extends over 11 amino acids. Germline V lookup: CDR1 SQVTM, CDR2 ANQGSEA. Unmatched junction bases numbered 2, after V lost 5 bases and J lost 8 bases. The CDR3 DNA reads TGCAGCGTTCAACAGGGGGGGGAGCTGTTTTTT. Its translation: CSVQQGGELFF.

J is TRBJ2-5 and V is TRBV4-3, with D tentatively TRBD1 (5 bases). V was shortened by 3 bases and J by 0 bases, with 11 bases between the two germline ends. Looked up from germline, CDR1 is LGHNA and CDR2 is YSLEER. CDR3 length: 15 amino acids. This CDR3 reads CASSHLAGNQETQYF. The CDR3 DNA follows: TGCGCCAGCAGCCACCTGGCAGGGAACCAAGAGACCCAGTACTTC.

The gene calls are TRBV30 and TRBJ2-5; D ambiguous. This CDR3 comprises 14 residues. V was pared by 8 bases and J by 3 bases, with 19 bases between. CDR1 GTSNPN and CDR2 SVGIG come from the germline V gene (reference sequence). This CDR3 is CAAKSYVLEETQYF. In nucleotides, the CDR3 is TGTGCCGCGAAAAGTTATGTGCTGGAAGAGACCCAGTACTTC.

The chain joins TRBV5-1 to TRBJ2-1; D uncertain. Trimming took off 4 bases at V and 4 bases at J, with 15 bases between the two ends. CDR1 and CDR2 from the germline V gene are SGHRS and YFSETQ. The CDR3 runs to 15 residues. In DNA, the CDR3 is TGCGCCAGCAGCAACCTTGGTTTAGTTTACAATGAGCAGTTCTTC. Translating gives CASSNLGLVYNEQFF.

The chain couples TRBV19 to TRBJ2-2; 9 bases align to TRBD1. The V gene's germline CDR1 is LNHDA and CDR2 SQIVND (reference sequence). The trim removed 7 bases at V and 7 bases at J, leaving 13 bases unmatched. This CDR3 contains 16 residues. The CDR3 nucleotides read TGTGCCAGTAACTCCCCTAGGGACAGGGCCGGCGGGGAGCTGTTTTTT. Encoded protein: CASNSPRDRAGGELFF.

V gene TRBV6-6 combines with J gene TRBJ1-1, with unresolved D. The CDR3 runs 13 residues. V lost 4 bases, J lost 0 bases, and 6 bases lay in between. Germline assignment: CDR1 MNHNY and CDR2 SVGAGI (reference sequence). Here the CDR3 DNA reads TGTGCCAGCAGTTCCCACTTGAACACTGAAGCTTTCTTT. The encoded protein is CASSSHLNTEAFF.

The CDR3 protein is CASSGSGWESSTDTQYF. The CDR3 coding sequence is TGTGCCAGCAGCGGGTCTGGCTGGGAGTCTAGCACAGATACGCAGTATTTT. The V and J genes are TRBV9 and TRBJ2-3; a weak D match, TRBD2 (5 bases). V shed 3 bases and J shed 0 bases, with 17 bases lying between them. The CDR3 consists of 17 residues. Germline-derived CDR1 and CDR2 are SGDLS and YYNGEE.

This rearrangement joins TRBV20-1 to TRBJ1-2; D might be TRBD1 (5 bases). V lost 8 bases and J 8 bases, leaving 15 bases between the germline ends. The germline CDR1 and CDR2 sequences are DFQATT and SNEGSKA (reference sequence). CDR3 length equals 11 residues. The CDR3 loop reads CSSGREGGYTF. For the CDR3, the DNA is TGCAGTTCCGGCAGGGAGGGCGGCTACACCTTC.

This clone turned up a few times. This chain uses TRBV6-1 with TRBJ2-5; D is undetermined. Matching the DNA end better, TRBJ2-7 makes the J call doubtful. Germline assignment: CDR1 MNHNS and CDR2 SASEGT. This CDR3 has 13 amino acids. The CDR3: CASSEQDSYEQYF. In DNA form, the CDR3 reads TGTGCCAGCAGTGAACAGGATTCCTACGAGCAGTACTTC.